These 24 T cell receptor beta chains originate from one sample sequenced in a study of blood T cell repertoires in COVID-19. Repertoires were generated with immunoSEQ multiplex PCR, while TCRdb's copy carries only in-frame clones and drops some. The data hold 310,000 or so clones, with around 82% observed a single time. The sample was peripheral blood. The receptors shown here come from a woman between 50 and 59 years old with acute or convalescent COVID-19.

This clone appeared once. The rearrangement uses TRBV12-5 and TRBJ1-2; no clear D. V was shortened by 2 bases and J by 2 bases, with 15 bases between the two germline ends. The CDR3 runs 16 residues. Germline V gene lookup returns CDR1 LGHNT and CDR2 FRNRAP. The CDR3 sequence is CASGLPLSGGNYGYTF. The DNA of the CDR3 is TGTGCTAGTGGTTTGCCCCTTTCGGGAGGGAACTATGGCTACACCTTC.

The chain is built from TRBV3-1 (or the pseudogene TRBV3-2) and TRBJ1-4; D is possibly TRBD1 (5 bases). Trimming shortened V by 0 bases and J by 16 bases, and 21 bases separated the two germline ends. The CDR3 is 15 amino acids. CDR1 and CDR2 from the germline V gene are LGHDT and YNNKEL (reference sequence). The CDR3 nucleotides read TGTGCCAGCAGCCAAGATAACTCGGCAGGGAGGAGTACGTTTTTT. Encoded protein: CASSQDNSAGRSTFF.

The rearrangement links TRBV24-1 to TRBJ1-2; TRBD1 is a possible D gene (5 bases). The V gene's germline CDR1 is KGHDR and CDR2 SFDVKD. With 3 bases removed from V and 8 bases from J, the gap between germline ends came to 15 bases. This CDR3 has 14 amino acids. CDR3: CATSDPAPGGGYTF. The CDR3 DNA follows: TGTGCCACCAGTGATCCGGCCCCCGGGGGGGGCTACACCTTC.

The V gene is TRBV28, the J gene TRBJ1-5; D perhaps matches TRBD1 (5 bases). The CDR3 runs to 16 residues. V was clipped by 5 bases and J by 3 bases, with 17 bases between them. The germline V gene has CDR1 MDHEN and CDR2 SYDVKM. The CDR3 DNA is TGTGCCAGCAGTCGAGCGGGGTCAGGGATCAATCAGCCCCAGCATTTT. Its protein is CASSRAGSGINQPQHF. Full variable domain (outside the CDR3, taken from reference TRBV28 and TRBJ1-5): DVKVTQSSRYLVKRTGEKVFLECVQDMDHENMFWYRQDPGLGLRLIYFSYDVKMKEKGDIPEGYSVSREKKERFSLILESASTNQTSMYLCASSRAGSGINQPQHFGDGTRLSIL.

The rearrangement links TRBV9 to TRBJ2-1; weak D call: TRBD2 (5 bases). The V end was cut by 4 bases, the J end by 6 bases, with 11 bases between. Per the germline V gene, CDR1 is SGDLS and CDR2 is YYNGEE. The CDR3 runs 13 residues. The DNA of the CDR3 is TGTGCCAGCAGCCCAAGGACTGTCAATGAGCAGTTCTTC. Translated: CASSPRTVNEQFF.

This clone turned up a few times. The chain joins TRBV2 to TRBJ2-4; weak D call: TRBD2 (5 bases). The germline gives CDR1 SNHLY, CDR2 FYNNEI. V was cut by 6 bases and J by 4 bases, with 7 bases left in between. This CDR3 is 12 amino acids long. The CDR3 protein is CASRDSKNIQYF. The DNA of the CDR3 is TGTGCCAGCAGGGACTCAAAAAACATTCAGTACTTC.

This clone was seen only a few times. The rearrangement joins TRBV5-1 to TRBJ2-7, with 13 bases matching TRBD2. The CDR3 extends over 16 amino acids. After removal of 0 bases from V and 2 bases from J, the junction contained 2 bases not matched to a gene. In germline, CDR1 is SGHRS, CDR2 YFSETQ. CDR3: CASSLGLAGGAYEQYV. Here the CDR3 DNA reads TGCGCCAGCAGCTTGGGACTAGCGGGGGGCGCCTACGAGCAGTACGTC.

The J gene is TRBJ1-5, the V gene TRBV12-5; D is unclear. From germline, CDR1 is LGHNT and CDR2 FRNRAP. Deletions cut 6 bases from V and 2 bases from J, with 20 bases between. This CDR3 has 17 residues. CDR3 DNA: TGTGCTAGTGGCTATTCGACCACAGTGATTGGCAATCAGCCCCAGCATTTT. Encoded protein: CASGYSTTVIGNQPQHF.

This chain uses TRBV19 with TRBJ2-1; a possible D gene is TRBD2 (6 bases). Trimming removed 3 bases from V and 1 base from J, with 10 bases in between. Germline CDR1 and CDR2: LNHDA and SQIVND (reference sequence). This CDR3 has 15 amino acids. The CDR3 nucleotides read TGTGCCAGTAGTATTCCGGGACTGTCCTACAATGAGCAGTTCTTC. This gives the protein CASSIPGLSYNEQFF. The full variable domain, with the rest looked up from reference TRBV19 and TRBJ2-1, is DGGITQSPKYLFRKEGQNVTLSCEQNLNHDAMYWYRQDPGQGLRLIYYSQIVNDFQKGDIAEGYSVSREKKESFPLTVTSAQKNPTAFYLCASSIPGLSYNEQFFGPGTRLTVL.

This rearrangement joins TRBV3-1 (or the pseudogene TRBV3-2) to TRBJ2-5, with 7 bases lining up with TRBD1. V trimming: 2 bases; J trimming: 4 bases; junction bases outside the gene matches: 7. CDR1 and CDR2 from the germline V gene are LGHDT and YNNKEL (reference sequence). There are 15 residues in the CDR3. The CDR3 loop reads CASSQLQGTGETQYF. The DNA of the CDR3 is TGTGCCAGCAGCCAATTACAGGGGACCGGAGAGACCCAGTACTTC.

The genes are TRBV4-1 and TRBJ1-1; TRBD1 matches 10 bases. The germline V gene has CDR1 MGHRA and CDR2 YSYEKL. The trim removed 1 base at V and 5 bases at J, leaving 13 bases unmatched. The CDR3 extends over 18 amino acids. CDR3 nucleotides: TGCGCCAGCAGCCAAGGGACGACAGGGGGCCGCAGAAATACTGAAGCTTTCTTT. Protein product: CASSQGTTGGRRNTEAFF.

This sequence joins TRBV11-2 and TRBJ1-1; D unclear. CDR1 SGHAT and CDR2 FQNNGV come from the germline V gene. The CDR3 extends over 13 amino acids. V was shortened by 3 bases and J by 1 base, with 6 bases between the two germline ends. CDR3 nucleotide sequence: TGTGCCAGCAGCTTTTTCTCGAACACTGAAGCTTTCTTT. Protein sequence: CASSFFSNTEAFF. The full variable domain, rest sourced from reference TRBV11-2 and TRBJ1-1, is EAGVAQSPRYKIIEKRQSVAFWCNPISGHATLYWYQQILGQGPKLLIQFQNNGVVDDSQLPKDRFSAERLKGVDSTLKIQPAKLEDSAVYLCASSFFSNTEAFFGQGTRLTVV.

The V call is TRBV30, the J call TRBJ2-1, with 10 bases aligning to TRBD2. The J segment lost 0 bases and the V segment lost 6 bases, leaving 11 bases of the junction unmatched. This CDR3 contains 17 residues. Germline lookup yields CDR1 GTSNPN and CDR2 SVGIG (reference sequence). The CDR3 DNA follows: TGTGCCTGCCTGGGGAATAGCGGGAGGTCCTCCTACAATGAGCAGTTCTTC. Its translation is CACLGNSGRSSYNEQFF.

The chain has TRBV28 and TRBJ1-1; D is ambiguous. The CDR3 sequence is 14 residues long. Germline values: CDR1 MDHEN, CDR2 SYDVKM. V was clipped by 3 bases and J by 9 bases, with 17 bases between them. DNA of the CDR3: TGTGCCAGCAGTTTGGTCCGGGTAGAGGTTCAAGCTTTCTTT. It translates to CASSLVRVEVQAFF.

The chain combines TRBV9 with TRBJ1-1, with a tentative D call TRBD1 (5 bases). V was clipped by 3 bases and J by 8 bases, with 14 bases between them. The CDR3 has 13 amino acids. CDR1 and CDR2 from the germline V gene are SGDLS and YYNGEE. In nucleotides, the CDR3 is TGTGCCAGCAGCGCACCGTCGGGGGTAGAAGCTTTCTTT. Translating gives CASSAPSGVEAFF. Filled out from reference TRBV9 and TRBJ1-1, the complete variable domain reads DSGVTQTPKHLITATGQRVTLRCSPRSGDLSVYWYQQSLDQGLQFLIQYYNGEERAKGNILERFSAQQFPDLHSELNLSSLELGDSALYFCASSAPSGVEAFFGQGTRLTVV.

This chain links TRBV19 with TRBJ1-1; TRBD1 aligns across 7 bases. Looked up from germline, CDR1 is LNHDA and CDR2 is SQIVND (reference sequence). The CDR3 is 13 residues long. V shed 5 bases, J shed 8 bases, and the junction held 8 bases outside the gene matches. CDR3 DNA sequence: TGTGCCAGTAGTCAGACAGGGATCTTGGAAGCTTTCTTT. Its translation: CASSQTGILEAFF.

The chain carries TRBV6-2 or TRBV6-3 and TRBJ2-1, with a possible D match to TRBD2 (5 bases). V was cut by 3 bases and J by 3 bases, with 6 bases left in between. Germline V gene sequence: CDR1 MNHEY, CDR2 SVGEGT. This CDR3 spans 13 amino acids. In DNA form, the CDR3 reads TGTGCCAGCAGTTATAGCGACTACAATGAGCAGTTCTTC. Translated, it gives CASSYSDYNEQFF.

The chain couples TRBV6-5 to TRBJ2-7; 9 bases are shared with TRBD2. The CDR3 length is 13 residues. V lost 6 bases to trimming and J lost 9 bases; unmatched junction nucleotides: 9. The germline gives CDR1 MNHEY, CDR2 SVGAGI. The CDR3 protein is CASRGGLADPQYV. DNA of the CDR3: TGTGCCAGCAGGGGGGGACTAGCCGATCCGCAGTACGTC.

The gene calls are TRBV2 and TRBJ2-2, with 9 bases lining up with TRBD1. There are 16 residues in the CDR3. Germline V gives CDR1 SNHLY, CDR2 FYNNEI. The V and J ends lost 1 base and 5 bases, in that order; junction bases with no gene match: 5. CDR3 region: CASSEDRGLKTGELFF. In DNA, the CDR3 is TGTGCCAGCAGTGAAGACAGGGGGCTAAAGACCGGGGAGCTGTTTTTT.

The rearrangement joins TRBV28 to TRBJ1-2; 7 bases line up with TRBD1. Germline V gives CDR1 MDHEN, CDR2 SYDVKM. Losses at the gene ends were 5 bases for V and 0 bases for J; bases not matched to a gene: 3. The CDR3 is 14 residues long. The CDR3 spells CASSETGPNYGYTF. CDR3 coding DNA: TGTGCCAGCAGTGAGACAGGGCCTAACTATGGCTACACCTTC.

DNA of the CDR3: TGCAGCGTTCCACCCCCCGCAGGGCCCAACTATGGCTACACCTTC. Protein sequence: CSVPPPAGPNYGYTF. The V and J genes are TRBV29-1 and TRBJ1-2; a possible D gene is TRBD1 (5 bases). This CDR3 region has 15 residues. Trimming pared 5 bases from V and 2 bases from J, leaving 18 bases between. Germline assignment: CDR1 SQVTM and CDR2 ANQGSEA.

A few counts support this clone. The chain couples TRBV27 to TRBJ1-1; perhaps TRBD1 as D (5 bases). This CDR3 is 17 amino acids long. CDR1 MNHEY and CDR2 SMNVEV come from the germline V gene (reference sequence). V was shortened by 7 bases and J by 4 bases, with 25 bases between the two germline ends. In DNA form, the CDR3 reads TGTGCCAGCACCCCCGACAGAAGGTTGTTGGACGGCACTGAAGCTTTCTTT. Its translation is CASTPDRRLLDGTEAFF.

V gene TRBV6-2 or TRBV6-3 combines with J gene TRBJ1-5; TRBD1 agrees at 7 bases. CDR1 MNHEY and CDR2 SVGEGT come from the germline V gene. V shed 6 bases and J 5 bases; nucleotides not matched to a gene: 10. The CDR3 is 15 residues long. The CDR3 DNA sequence: TGTGCCAGCAGCCCAGGGGGAGGGGATCATCAGCCCCAGCATTTT. Its translation is CASSPGGGDHQPQHF.

The J gene is TRBJ1-3, the V gene TRBV15; no clear D. The CDR3 consists of 15 residues. CDR1 LNHNV and CDR2 YYDKDF come from the germline V gene (reference sequence). V lost 0 bases and J 11 bases, leaving 17 bases between the germline ends. The CDR3 loop reads CATSRDLIEGQAIYF. The CDR3 region has the DNA TGTGCCACCAGCAGAGATCTAATAGAGGGCCAGGCCATATATTTT.